A single sample is the source of the 26 T cell receptor beta chains below, sequenced in a study of blood T cell repertoires in COVID-19. The assay was immunoSEQ multiplex PCR, and TCRdb's table has in-frame clones only and misses some. The sample records some 530,000 clones, 80% to 90% being singletons. Sequences were obtained from PBMCs or T cells enriched from blood (not recorded which). The source is a woman aged 55-75 years who had recovered from COVID-19.

The chain links TRBV18 to TRBJ1-5; D perhaps matches TRBD1 (6 bases). CDR1 is KGHSH and CDR2 is LQKENI in the germline V gene. V lost 3 bases and J 1 base, leaving 13 bases between the germline ends. This CDR3 comprises 16 residues. As DNA, the CDR3 is TGTGCCAGCTCACCGGGAGGGGGTAGGAGCAATCAGCCCCAGCATTTT. As protein: CASSPGGGRSNQPQHF. Filled out from reference TRBV18 and TRBJ1-5, the complete variable domain reads NAGVMQNPRHLVRRRGQEARLRCSPMKGHSHVYWYRQLPEEGLKFMVYLQKENIIDESGMPKERFSAEFPKEGPSILRIQQVVRGDSAAYFCASSPGGGRSNQPQHFGDGTRLSIL.

This clone was seen a few times. The chain joins TRBV19 to TRBJ2-7, with 9 nucleotides matching TRBD2. This CDR3 has 15 residues. Germline CDR1 reads LNHDA; CDR2 reads SQIVND (reference sequence). The ends lost 2 bases at V and 2 bases at J; junction bases unmatched: 4. CDR3 sequence reads: CASSIQRGATYEQYF. The CDR3 nucleotides read TGTGCCAGTAGTATACAGCGGGGGGCGACCTACGAGCAGTACTTC.

This chain links TRBV2 with TRBJ2-2, with D perhaps TRBD1 (6 bases). V was cut by 7 bases and J by 5 bases, with 20 bases left in between. The CDR3 runs 16 residues. CDR1 SNHLY and CDR2 FYNNEI come from the germline V gene. The CDR3 nucleotides are TGTGCCAGCACGGAAGGACAGTTCTCGTTGACCGGGGAGCTGTTTTTT. This encodes CASTEGQFSLTGELFF.

The rearrangement uses TRBV30 and TRBJ1-4, with TRBD1 as a possible D gene (5 bases). Looked up from germline, CDR1 is GTSNPN and CDR2 is SVGIG (reference sequence). CDR3 size: 16 residues. V lost 1 base, J lost 4 bases, and 16 bases lay in between. The CDR3 spells CAWSAALWGLNEKLFF. The CDR3 DNA follows: TGTGCCTGGAGTGCCGCCCTGTGGGGCCTTAATGAAAAACTGTTTTTT.

The gene calls are TRBV5-4 and TRBJ1-1; the D gene is possibly TRBD1 (6 bases). CDR3 size: 14 residues. Trimming stripped 4 bases from V and 1 base from J, with 11 bases between. Germline values: CDR1 SGHNT, CDR2 YYREEE (reference sequence). The CDR3 region has the DNA TGTGCCAGCAGCCCACAGGGTCAGAACACTGAAGCTTTCTTT. Translating gives CASSPQGQNTEAFF.

The rearrangement links TRBV28 to TRBJ2-1; 10 nucleotides line up with TRBD2. The ends lost 5 bases at V and 6 bases at J; junction bases unmatched: 4. CDR3 length equals 14 residues. The germline V gene has CDR1 MDHEN and CDR2 SYDVKM. The CDR3 nucleotides are TGTGCCAGCAGTAGCGGGGGGGCCTCCAATGAGCAGTTCTTC. Encoded protein: CASSSGGASNEQFF.

The chain couples TRBV10-3 to TRBJ1-1; 10 bases line up with TRBD1. Germline CDR1 ENHRY, CDR2 SYGVKD. This CDR3 spans 18 amino acids. V lost 1 base to trimming and J lost 6 bases; unmatched junction nucleotides: 14. CDR3 in DNA: TGTGCCATCAGTGAGTTAGGGGGACAGGGGAGTTTAAAGCCTGAAGCTTTCTTT. Residues: CAISELGGQGSLKPEAFF.

As to this clone: The sample holds other DNA sequences that translate to the same CDR3. The rearrangement joins TRBV5-1 to TRBJ1-2, with D possibly being TRBD1 (5 bases). Deletions cut 5 bases from V and 1 base from J, with 9 bases between. The CDR3 loop spans 13 amino acids. Looked up from germline, CDR1 is SGHRS and CDR2 is YFSETQ. CDR3 sequence: CASSPDINYGYTF. CDR3 nucleotide sequence: TGCGCCAGCAGTCCGGACATTAACTATGGCTACACCTTC.

The chain is built from TRBV10-1 and TRBJ1-5; D is unclear. The V gene's germline CDR1 is WNHNN and CDR2 SYGVQD (reference sequence). The CDR3 has 16 amino acids. Trimming removed 0 bases at V and 3 bases at J, with 12 bases between. The CDR3 protein is CASSESGVVNNQPQHF. CDR3 in DNA: TGCGCCAGCAGTGAGTCGGGAGTGGTCAACAATCAGCCCCAGCATTTT.

V gene TRBV19 combines with J gene TRBJ1-1; 8 bases agree with TRBD1. J was trimmed by 1 base and V by 7 bases; bases with no gene match: 8. This CDR3 has 15 residues. The germline CDR1 and CDR2 sequences are LNHDA and SQIVND (reference sequence). The CDR3, as DNA: TGTGCCAGTACGGAACAGGGGGGGCCGAACACTGAAGCTTTCTTT. This sequence encodes CASTEQGGPNTEAFF.

The genes are TRBV5-1 and TRBJ1-3; D uncertain. This CDR3 spans 14 amino acids. CDR1 and CDR2 from the germline V gene are SGHRS and YFSETQ. V was clipped by 4 bases and J by 0 bases, with 8 bases between them. CDR3 nucleotide sequence: TGCGCCAGCAGCCGCATGAGCTCTGGAAACACCATATATTTT. This encodes CASSRMSSGNTIYF.

J is TRBJ1-5 and V is TRBV19; the match to TRBD1 covers 12 bases. The CDR3 is 17 residues long. After removal of 5 bases from V and 1 base from J, the junction contained 6 bases not matched to a gene. Per germline, CDR1 LNHDA and CDR2 SQIVND (reference sequence). CDR3 protein: CASSPGTGGRSNQPQHF. The CDR3 coding sequence is TGTGCCAGTAGTCCAGGGACAGGGGGCCGGAGCAATCAGCCCCAGCATTTT.

The V call is TRBV28, the J call TRBJ2-1; perhaps TRBD2 as D (6 bases). CDR1 is MDHEN and CDR2 is SYDVKM in the germline V gene. With 2 bases removed from V and 3 bases from J, the gap between germline ends came to 8 bases. The CDR3 has 14 amino acids. CDR3 bases: TGTGCCAGCAGTTTAGCGGGGATCTACAATGAGCAGTTCTTC. Amino acid sequence: CASSLAGIYNEQFF.

This chain links TRBV5-1 with TRBJ1-1, with D possibly TRBD1 on 5 matching bases. This CDR3 spans 14 amino acids. Deletions cut 2 bases from V and 3 bases from J, with 11 bases between. Per the germline V gene, CDR1 is SGHRS and CDR2 is YFSETQ. CDR3 loop: CASSFRRGYTEAFF. As DNA, the CDR3 is TGCGCCAGCAGCTTCCGGAGGGGATACACTGAAGCTTTCTTT.

The V call is TRBV10-3, the J call TRBJ2-2; no clear D gene. The CDR3 runs to 15 residues. V gave up 0 bases and J gave up 3 bases, with 8 bases separating them. CDR1 ENHRY and CDR2 SYGVKD come from the germline V gene. Here the CDR3 DNA reads TGTGCCATCAGTGAGTCGGTCGGGTACACCGGGGAGCTGTTTTTT. It codes for CAISESVGYTGELFF.

The rearrangement joins TRBV6-4 to TRBJ2-1; 12 bases are shared with TRBD2. Trimming cost V 7 bases and J 8 bases; bases outside gene matches: 6. Germline V gene data show CDR1 as MRHNA and CDR2 as SNTAGT. The CDR3 contains 14 residues. CDR3 in amino acids: CASKRTSGVDEQFF. The CDR3 DNA reads TGTGCCAGCAAACGGACTAGCGGGGTTGATGAGCAGTTCTTC.

The chain couples TRBV6-5 to TRBJ2-7, with 9 nucleotides matching TRBD1. There are 15 residues in the CDR3. The V and J ends lost 8 bases and 1 base, in that order; junction bases with no gene match: 9. CDR1 and CDR2 (germline): MNHEY, SVGAGI. The CDR3 protein is CASSRTGEASYEQYF. The CDR3 nucleotides are TGTGCCAGCTCAAGGACAGGGGAGGCGTCCTACGAGCAGTACTTC.

This chain links TRBV5-6 with TRBJ1-2; D may be TRBD1 (5 bases). CDR1 is SGHDT, CDR2 YYEEEE, per germline. V lost 0 bases, J lost 4 bases, and 10 bases lay in between. CDR3 size: 14 residues. Here the CDR3 reads CASSLDQGLYGYTF. The CDR3 region has the DNA TGTGCCAGCAGCTTGGACCAGGGCCTCTATGGCTACACCTTC. The variable domain in full, completed from reference TRBV5-6 and TRBJ1-2, reads DAGVTQSPTHLIKTRGQQVTLRCSPKSGHDTVSWYQQALGQGPQFIFQYYEEEERQRGNFPDRFSGHQFPNYSSELNVNALLLGDSALYLCASSLDQGLYGYTFGSGTRLTVV.

The chain joins TRBV13 to TRBJ1-3, with D possibly being TRBD1 (5 bases). CDR1 is PRHDT, CDR2 FYEKMQ, per germline (reference sequence). V lost 6 bases and J 0 bases, leaving 21 bases between the germline ends. There are 18 residues in the CDR3. In DNA form, the CDR3 reads TGTGCCAGCAGTCCACGACAGATTCACCCCTCCTCTGGAAACACCATATATTTT. Encoded protein: CASSPRQIHPSSGNTIYF.

This clone has just one count. This sample includes further DNA sequences coding for the same CDR3. J is TRBJ1-2 and V is TRBV6-5; D is perhaps TRBD1 (5 bases). With 2 bases removed from V and 4 bases from J, the gap between germline ends came to 8 bases. The CDR3 sequence is 13 residues long. The germline V gene encodes CDR1 MNHEY and CDR2 SVGAGI. CDR3 in amino acids: CASSYRGFYGYTF. DNA for the CDR3: TGTGCCAGCAGTTACAGGGGTTTCTATGGCTACACCTTC.

The CDR3 reads CASSDPGQGDNEKLFF. CDR3 coding DNA: TGCGCCAGCAGCGACCCTGGGCAGGGGGATAATGAAAAACTGTTTTTT. The chain carries TRBV4-1 and TRBJ1-4; 7 bases map to TRBD1. V was clipped by 5 bases and J by 4 bases; unmatched bases: 10. The CDR3 runs 16 residues. In germline, CDR1 is MGHRA, CDR2 YSYEKL.

The V and J genes are TRBV29-1 and TRBJ1-3; unclear D gene. The V gene's germline CDR1 is SQVTM and CDR2 ANQGSEA. CDR3 size: 13 residues. V lost 1 base to trimming and J lost 0 bases, with 4 bases between them. The CDR3 loop is CSVEAGSGNTIYF. The CDR3 DNA reads as TGCAGCGTTGAAGCAGGCTCTGGAAACACCATATATTTT.

V usage is TRBV20-1 and J usage is TRBJ2-7; a possible D gene is TRBD1 (6 bases). CDR1 is DFQATT and CDR2 is SNEGSKA in the germline V gene (reference sequence). The CDR3 contains 12 residues. V was trimmed by 3 bases and J by 1 base, leaving 7 bases between them. Here the CDR3 DNA reads TGCAGTGCTAGTGGACAGTCCTACGAGCAGTACGTC. Its protein product is CSASGQSYEQYV.

The V call is TRBV5-8, the J call TRBJ2-4, with D possibly being TRBD1 (6 bases). The CDR3 extends over 18 amino acids. The V end was cut by 7 bases, the J end by 2 bases, with 25 bases between. Germline CDR1 and CDR2: SGHTS and YDEGEE. CDR3 loop: CASSLGALQAESKNIQYF. CDR3 coding DNA: TGTGCCAGCTCCTTGGGGGCCTTACAGGCGGAATCCAAAAACATTCAGTACTTC.

This clone was observed a single time. The chain carries TRBV20-1 and TRBJ1-2; no clear D gene. This CDR3 has 11 amino acids. From germline, CDR1 is DFQATT and CDR2 SNEGSKA (reference sequence). V lost 6 bases and J lost 4, with 9 bases in between. CDR3 amino acids: CSALTVYGYTF. The CDR3 coding sequence is TGCAGTGCCCTCACTGTCTATGGCTACACCTTC.

This clone was seen just once. The V call is TRBV19, the J call TRBJ2-2; D might be TRBD2 (6 bases). The germline V and J ends were trimmed by 5 bases and 5 bases, with 12 bases remaining between them. CDR1 is LNHDA and CDR2 is SQIVND in the germline V gene (reference sequence). This CDR3 is 14 amino acids long. The CDR3 spells CASSPPTSTGELFF. CDR3 DNA: TGTGCCAGTAGTCCTCCGACTAGTACCGGGGAGCTGTTTTTT.